The sample holds a few counts of the clone carrying this TCR beta chain. This sample is drawn from a study of T-cell reconstitution after alpha-beta-depleted transplantation in children. For TCRbeta, the library was prepared with unique molecular identifiers. One entry per CDR3 protein results from TCRdb running MiXCR on the PCR reads. The data hold 420,000 or so distinct CDR3 sequences, with 11% observed a single time. The specimen comprised PBMCs from the stem cell graft donor, sampled from the stem cell graft. The clonotype comes from a human donor who donated a stem cell graft to a child with acute myeloid leukemia.

DNA for the CDR3: TGCGCCAGCAGCCAAGGCGAGTTCTCTGGGGCCAACGTCCTGACTTTC. Amino acids: CASSQGEFSGANVLTF. The rearrangement uses TRBV4-3 and TRBJ2-6; D is unresolved. The length of the CDR3 is 16 residues. Germline assignment: CDR1 LGHNA and CDR2 YSLEER. Trimming removed 1 base at V and 0 bases at J, with 7 bases between.